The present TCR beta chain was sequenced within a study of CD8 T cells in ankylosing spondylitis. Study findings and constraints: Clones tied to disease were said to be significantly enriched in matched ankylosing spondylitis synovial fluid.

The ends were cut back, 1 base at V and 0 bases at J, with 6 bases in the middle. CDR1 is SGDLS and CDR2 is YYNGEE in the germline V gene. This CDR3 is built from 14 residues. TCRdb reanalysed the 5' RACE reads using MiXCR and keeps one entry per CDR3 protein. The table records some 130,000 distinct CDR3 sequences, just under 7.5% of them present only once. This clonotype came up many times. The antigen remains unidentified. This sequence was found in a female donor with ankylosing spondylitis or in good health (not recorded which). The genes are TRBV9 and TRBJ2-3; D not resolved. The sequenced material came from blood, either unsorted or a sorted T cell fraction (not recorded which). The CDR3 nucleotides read TGTGCCAGCAGCGTACTATCGAGCACAGATACGCAGTATTTT. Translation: CASSVLSSTDTQYF.